This entry lists 25 T cell receptor beta chains sequenced from one sample in a study of blood T cells in healthy people across ages. Primed by a sample-barcoded 5' primer and a J-beta primer mix, a second PCR proceeded for 7 to 11 cycles. TCRdb independently ran MiXCR on the 5' RACE reads; one entry per CDR3 protein. The repertoire holds over 600,000 distinct CDR3 sequences, with 40% to 45% as singletons. Specimen: blood. These receptors came from a man aged 80 or over in good health.

This clonotype was seen only a few times. The CDR3 spells CASSVDRSTDTQYF. The CDR3 coding sequence is TGTGCCAGCAGCGTAGACAGGAGCACAGATACGCAGTATTTT. The genes are TRBV9 and TRBJ2-3; D is possibly TRBD1 (5 bases). Germline V gives CDR1 SGDLS, CDR2 YYNGEE. Trimming stripped 0 bases from V and 0 bases from J, with 5 bases between. CDR3 length equals 14 residues.

The rearrangement joins TRBV28 to TRBJ1-2, with D unclear. CDR1 and CDR2 (germline): MDHEN, SYDVKM. V lost 1 base to trimming and J lost 5 bases, with 11 bases between them. This CDR3 spans 14 amino acids. The CDR3 loop is CASSLSPLGYGYTF. CDR3 bases: TGTGCCAGCAGTTTATCTCCCCTAGGGTATGGCTACACCTTC.

This chain uses TRBV5-1 with TRBJ2-1; D perhaps matches TRBD1 (6 bases). Trimming took off 3 bases at V and 7 bases at J, with 20 bases between the two ends. The CDR3 is 16 amino acids. Germline V gives CDR1 SGHRS, CDR2 YFSETQ. CDR3 coding DNA: TGCGCCAGCAGCTCTTTCTCTACAGGGAGAGGGAATGAGCAGTTCTTC. Translating gives CASSSFSTGRGNEQFF.

This chain links TRBV9 with TRBJ2-3; 9 bases line up with TRBD2. V lost 4 bases and J lost 2; bases outside the gene matches: 8. The CDR3 covers 16 residues. Germline V CDR1 and CDR2: SGDLS, YYNGEE. CDR3 sequence reads: CASSPDAGGNTDTQYF. The CDR3 nucleotides read TGTGCCAGCAGCCCAGATGCGGGGGGGAACACAGATACGCAGTATTTT.

Worth noting for this clonotype: The germline gene is not matched at one end of the junction; a read error may be the cause. The chain is built from TRBV5-1 and TRBJ2-6, with D hard to call. Germline loops: CDR1 SGHRS, CDR2 YFSETQ. This CDR3 comprises 15 residues. The CDR3 DNA reads TGCGCTAGCAGCTCCTTCTCAGCTGGGGCCAACGTCCTGACTTTC. It codes for CASSSFSAGANVLTF.

The table lists this clonotype with many counts. The chain combines TRBV29-1 with TRBJ1-2, with D hard to call. Trimming took 3 bases from V and 0 from J, leaving 8 bases between them. The germline V gene has CDR1 SQVTM and CDR2 ANQGSEA. CDR3 length: 13 residues. DNA for the CDR3: TGCAGCGTTGAGGAGGGTACTAACTATGGCTACACCTTC. This encodes CSVEEGTNYGYTF.

The rearrangement joins TRBV20-1 to TRBJ1-1; the match to TRBD1 covers 8 bases. The CDR3 length is 15 residues. J was trimmed by 0 bases and V by 5 bases; bases with no gene match: 8. Germline V gives CDR1 DFQATT, CDR2 SNEGSKA (reference sequence). The CDR3 bases are TGCAGTGCTCCAGACAGGGGTCGGATGAACACTGAAGCTTTCTTT. Its protein product is CSAPDRGRMNTEAFF.

The sample holds a few counts of this clonotype. The chain has TRBV28 and TRBJ1-2; D perhaps matches TRBD1 (6 bases). The CDR3 has 13 residues. Per the germline V gene, CDR1 is MDHEN and CDR2 is SYDVKM. The germline V and J ends were trimmed by 3 bases and 4 bases, with 9 bases remaining between them. The CDR3 DNA reads TGTGCCAGCAGTTTTAGACAGGCCTATGGCTACACCTTC. This codes for CASSFRQAYGYTF.

This clonotype has only a few counts. The chain has TRBV3-1 and TRBJ2-7; no reliable D call. Trimming took off 3 bases at V and 0 bases at J, with 12 bases between the two ends. Germline CDR1 LGHDT, CDR2 YNNKEL (reference sequence). The CDR3 is 15 residues long. The CDR3 region is CASSHESGPSYEQYF. The CDR3 DNA reads as TGTGCCAGCAGCCATGAATCGGGTCCCTCCTACGAGCAGTACTTC.

This clonotype was detected a few times. The chain recombines TRBV7-2 with TRBJ2-3; unclear D gene. Trimming shortened V by 2 bases and J by 8 bases, and 14 bases separated the two germline ends. Germline assignment: CDR1 SGHTA and CDR2 FQGNSA. The CDR3 is made up of 14 amino acids. This CDR3 is CASSLSGAWGTQYF. Written as DNA, the CDR3 is TGTGCCAGCAGCTTATCTGGCGCGTGGGGTACGCAGTATTTT.

V is TRBV20-1 and J is TRBJ2-7, with 9 bases lining up with TRBD2. CDR3 length: 16 residues. V shed 0 bases, J shed 4 bases, and the junction held 10 bases outside the gene matches. CDR1 is DFQATT and CDR2 is SNEGSKA in the germline V gene (reference sequence). In DNA form, the CDR3 reads TGCAGTGCTAGAGATTTAGCGGGAGCAGCTTCGTACGAGCAGTACTTC. Translating it yields CSARDLAGAASYEQYF.

The V gene is TRBV20-1, the J gene TRBJ2-1; 12 bases are a match to TRBD2. After removal of 5 bases from V and 5 bases from J, the junction contained 4 bases not matched to a gene. This CDR3 has 14 residues. Germline values: CDR1 DFQATT, CDR2 SNEGSKA (reference sequence). The CDR3 region has the DNA TGCAGTGCTCCGACTAGCGGGAGAGACAATGAGCAGTTCTTC. Its translation: CSAPTSGRDNEQFF.

V gene TRBV5-4 combines with J gene TRBJ2-5; 8 bases line up with TRBD2. Looked up from germline, CDR1 is SGHNT and CDR2 is YYREEE (reference sequence). This CDR3 region has 14 residues. V dropped 3 bases and J dropped 4; count of bases not matched to a gene: 5. CDR3 sequence (DNA): TGTGCCAGCAGCTCTGGGACTAGAGCAGAGACCCAGTACTTC. Its translation is CASSSGTRAETQYF.

This clonotype has more than one count but fewer than ten. The V call is TRBV2, the J call TRBJ2-1, with D unclear. CDR3 length equals 15 residues. V lost 4 bases, J lost 0 bases, and 10 bases lay in between. Germline V gene lookup returns CDR1 SNHLY and CDR2 FYNNEI. The chain's CDR3 is CASSGASSSYNEQFF. For the CDR3, the DNA is TGTGCCAGCAGTGGGGCGAGCAGCTCCTACAATGAGCAGTTCTTC.

This clonotype was observed a handful of times. J is TRBJ2-7 and V is TRBV4-3; D not resolved. Trimming took 0 bases from V and 0 from J, leaving 9 bases between them. This CDR3 comprises 15 residues. Germline lookup yields CDR1 LGHNA and CDR2 YSLEER. The CDR3 sequence: CASSQDPGHSYEQYF. CDR3 DNA sequence: TGCGCCAGCAGCCAAGATCCTGGCCACTCCTACGAGCAGTACTTC.

Concerning this clonotype itself: Being one base from a much bigger clone, this may be a read error. This chain connects TRBV29-1 to TRBJ2-5; 9 bases fit TRBD1. This CDR3 region has 14 residues. Looked up from germline, CDR1 is SQVTM and CDR2 is ANQGSEA. With 7 bases clipped from V and 11 bases from J, the junction kept 17 bases outside the gene matches. CDR3 sequence: CSAGTGNPPYKQYF. For the CDR3, the DNA is TGCAGCGCCGGGACAGGGAATCCCCCCTACAAGCAGTACTTC.

This clonotype was counted only a few times. The chain uses TRBV4-1 and TRBJ2-1; 8 nucleotides agree with TRBD2. Germline assignment: CDR1 MGHRA and CDR2 YSYEKL. This CDR3 region has 17 residues. Germline trimming cut 2 bases from V and 14 bases from J; bases unmatched to any gene: 20. For the CDR3, the DNA is TGCGCCAGCAGCCAACACCCTAGACAGGACCTAGCGGGCCCGGAGTTCTTC. It codes for CASSQHPRQDLAGPEFF.

This chain links TRBV9 with TRBJ1-1; D remains ambiguous. The germline V and J ends were trimmed by 0 bases and 4 bases, with 7 bases remaining between them. The germline V gene encodes CDR1 SGDLS and CDR2 YYNGEE. The CDR3 has 13 amino acids. CDR3 residues: CASSVDQVTEAFF. CDR3 DNA: TGTGCCAGCAGCGTAGATCAGGTCACTGAAGCTTTCTTT.

For this clonotype: One end of the junction does not line up with germline, which may come from a read error. The rearrangement uses TRBV6-2 or TRBV6-3 and TRBJ1-3; D perhaps matches TRBD1 (6 bases). The CDR3 covers 17 residues. Looked up from germline, CDR1 is MNHEY and CDR2 is SVGEGT. The CDR3 here is CASSYSAAGGSGNTVYF. The CDR3 DNA sequence: TGTGCCAGCAGTTACTCGGCTGCGGGGGGCTCTGGAAACACCGTATATTTT.

This clonotype has a handful of counts. The rearrangement uses TRBV6-2 or TRBV6-3 and TRBJ1-6; D might be TRBD1 (5 bases). Trimming stripped 6 bases from V and 7 bases from J, with 10 bases between. CDR1 and CDR2 from the germline V gene are MNHEY and SVGEGT. The CDR3 sequence is 13 residues long. The CDR3 sequence is CASRGDGNSPLHF. The CDR3 nucleotides read TGTGCCAGCAGGGGGGACGGAAATTCACCCCTCCACTTT.

The chain has TRBV20-1 and TRBJ1-2; D unresolved. Germline V gene sequence: CDR1 DFQATT, CDR2 SNEGSKA (reference sequence). V lost 6 bases to trimming and J lost 1 base, with 15 bases between them. The CDR3 totals 14 residues. CDR3 protein: CSAYLGLGNYGYTF. CDR3 coding DNA: TGCAGTGCCTACCTAGGATTGGGTAACTATGGCTACACCTTC.

The J gene is TRBJ2-4, the V gene TRBV20-1; 9 positions match TRBD2. The J segment lost 8 bases and the V segment lost 6 bases, leaving 20 bases of the junction unmatched. This CDR3 spans 17 amino acids. Germline V gives CDR1 DFQATT, CDR2 SNEGSKA (reference sequence). The chain's CDR3 is CSARYPGVSGSWDIQYF. In DNA, the CDR3 is TGCAGTGCCCGCTACCCGGGTGTTAGCGGGAGTTGGGACATTCAGTACTTC.

The table lists this clonotype with a few counts. This chain joins TRBV28 and TRBJ2-7, with 7 positions matching TRBD1. From germline, CDR1 is MDHEN and CDR2 SYDVKM. There are 15 residues in the CDR3. With V trimmed by 6 bases and J by 2 bases, 10 bases remained unmatched. CDR3 DNA: TGTGCCAGCAGAGAGAAGGACAGGATCCCCTACGAGCAGTACTTC. It yields the protein CASREKDRIPYEQYF. The full variable domain, its missing parts supplied by reference TRBV28 and TRBJ2-7, is DVKVTQSSRYLVKRTGEKVFLECVQDMDHENMFWYRQDPGLGLRLIYFSYDVKMKEKGDIPEGYSVSREKKERFSLILESASTNQTSMYLCASREKDRIPYEQYFGPGTRLTVT.

This clonotype was counted only a few times. V and J are TRBV5-1 and TRBJ1-1; no reliable D call. The CDR3 is 15 residues long. The germline V and J ends were trimmed by 2 bases and 5 bases, with 16 bases remaining between them. Germline CDR1 and CDR2: SGHRS and YFSETQ. Here the CDR3 reads CASSFELQVGTEAFF. CDR3 DNA: TGCGCCAGCAGCTTCGAGTTGCAGGTGGGGACTGAAGCTTTCTTT.

The genes are TRBV7-9 and TRBJ2-3; D remains ambiguous. V was shortened by 5 bases and J by 8 bases, with 8 bases between the two germline ends. This CDR3 region has 11 residues. The germline CDR1 and CDR2 sequences are SEHNR and FQNEAQ (reference sequence). CDR3 DNA: TGTGCCAGCAGCGCGGCAGCTACGCAGTATTTT. Translating gives CASSAAATQYF.